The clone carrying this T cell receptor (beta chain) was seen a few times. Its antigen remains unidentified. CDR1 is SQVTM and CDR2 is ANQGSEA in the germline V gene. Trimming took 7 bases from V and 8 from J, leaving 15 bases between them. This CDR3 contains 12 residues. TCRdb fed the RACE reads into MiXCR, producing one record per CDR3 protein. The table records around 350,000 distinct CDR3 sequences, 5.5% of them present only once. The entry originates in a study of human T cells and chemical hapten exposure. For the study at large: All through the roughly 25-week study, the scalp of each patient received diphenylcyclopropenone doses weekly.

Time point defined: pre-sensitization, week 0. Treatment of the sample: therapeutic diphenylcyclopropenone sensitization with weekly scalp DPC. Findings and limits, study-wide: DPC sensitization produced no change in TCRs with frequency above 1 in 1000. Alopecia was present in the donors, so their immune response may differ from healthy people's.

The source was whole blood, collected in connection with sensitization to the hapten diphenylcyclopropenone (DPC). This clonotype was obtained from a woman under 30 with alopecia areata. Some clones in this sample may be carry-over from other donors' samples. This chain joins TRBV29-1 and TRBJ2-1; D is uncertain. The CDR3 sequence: CSANTPWDEQFF. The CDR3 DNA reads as TGCAGCGCTAACACCCCCTGGGATGAGCAGTTCTTC.